This is a list of T cell receptor beta chains from one sample in a study of cytotoxic CD8 clonotypes in ibrutinib-treated CLL. This table comes from immunoSEQ multiplex PCR, and its TCRdb copy is limited to in-frame clones, with some not included. The data show roughly 170,000 clones, around 80% seen once. Here the sequenced sample was PBMCs, taken after 24 months of ibrutinib treatment. The receptors here all came from a human donor with chronic lymphocytic leukemia. Both conserved end residues are part of each CDR3. A D gene is named only where the DNA matches it firmly.

v_call d_call cdr3_length cdr3_aa
TRBV9 TRBD2 15 CASSAGLAGEETQYF
TRBV7-6 NA 13 CASSPRTGGTQYF
TRBV29-1 NA 13 CSVALDSNYGYTF
TRBV25-1 NA 14 CASSDRLSGNTIYF
TRBV11-2 NA 15 CASSLVPHGNTEAFF
TRBV28 TRBD2 16 CASSSGTSGRALEQYF
TRBV6-5 NA 15 CASSYFSTGNTEAFF
TRBV4-3 NA 13 CASSRSLAYEQYF
TRBV5-6 NA 13 CASSRSSGNTIYF
TRBV27 NA 14 CASSSRRQSYEQYF
TRBV29-1 NA 13 CSVALVVGQPQHF
TRBV18 NA 14 CASSPGQNSGEQYF
TRBV7-9 NA 13 CASSLEGCRGDFF
TRBV11-2 NA 13 CASSLIRGNEQFF
TRBV18 NA 15 CASSRGRGANNEQFF
TRBV2 TRBD2 16 CASSEASGGVADTQYF
TRBV7-7 NA 15 CASSPWPVSYNEQFF
TRBV6-5 NA 13 CASSPRAVQPQHF
TRBV7-3 TRBD2 14 CASSSMAGGYVQYF
TRBV27 NA 15 CASSLRHGASDTQYF
TRBV28 TRBD1 16 CASSLLDRGSNQPQHF
TRBV5-5 NA 13 CASSFGVNEKLFF
TRBV7-2 NA 17 CASSPSARGHRSVEQFF
TRBV11-2 NA 16 CASSPTTGLSQETQYF
TRBV30 NA 14 CAWTPTDMNTEAFF
TRBV5-1 NA 12 CASSREDYGYTF
TRBV5-1 NA 16 CASSLDGPLSTDTQYF
TRBV6-5 TRBD1 13 CASSYSQGASAFF
TRBV4-1 NA 15 CASSQDRVGTYEQYF